This T cell receptor (beta chain) is drawn from a study of cytomegalovirus exposure and HLA in healthy donors (dated by TCRdb to about 2017). For the study in its entirety: An earlier analysis of around 600 of the donors reported about 250 Gb of sequence data and around 110 million unique TCR beta sequences from 150 million to 200 million T cells. An early release covering 500 to 750 HLA-typed donors comprised approximately 290 gigabases of sequencing data and tens of millions of unique TCR sequences. The genetic ancestry cluster associated with self-reported Caucasian donors included over 80% of the roughly 380 genotyped donors. The study aimed to test whether cataloging public T cell receptors could reveal signatures of past pathogen exposure. The study profiled the T cell repertoires of under 700 subjects by immunosequencing and related them to cytomegalovirus serostatus. A separate validation cohort of 100 to 150 different subjects was used in addition to the 666-subject first cohort. To predict cytomegalovirus infection status, the study combined high-throughput TCR immunosequencing, statistical association of individual TCRs with disease status, and machine learning. A later analysis re-analyzed previously published TCR beta repertoires from 660 or so donors and added high-resolution HLA genotyping to study TCR occurrence patterns. Rather than using new phenotypic data, the later analysis identified candidate immune exposures from TCR beta sequences and from how often those sequences occurred across donors. In an earlier analysis of roughly 600 of the donors, high-throughput TCR beta sequencing was used to judge whether each TCR beta V gene segment behaved as functional or pseudogenic. Alongside the repertoire data, information on donor age, sex, ethnicity and CMV serostatus was compiled. A later genetic analysis used genome-wide SNP genotypes for about 55% of the 666 donors, treating that subset as a discovery cohort. All discovery cohort repertoires had been generated using a single sequencing platform. Class I and class II HLA loci were covered by the typing at four-digit resolution. The number of donors typed differed by locus, with about 620-630 for A, B, C, DRB1 and DQB1, 522 for DQA1, approximately 580 for DPA1, and some 470 for DPB1. Several DR-DQ haplotypes were handled as single units for association and clustering, since linkage in the cohort was strong. Among some 400 genotyped donors of the cohort, an average of roughly 230,000 unique TCR beta nucleotide sequences was sequenced per donor, of which about 19% were non-productive. Overall results and qualifications from the work: In a later analysis, several top co-occurrence clusters were reported to appear linked to parvovirus B19, influenza, CMV and Epstein-Barr virus. Cytomegalovirus status was reported to be diagnosed by the classifier with high specificity and sensitivity in both the original and validation cohorts. A further reported finding was that TCR beta sequences accurately predicted the HLA-A and HLA-B alleles for most subjects in the first cohort. A few of the identified cytomegalovirus-associated TCR beta chains were confirmed in vitro to be specific for cytomegalovirus antigens. A cluster of highly shared sequence variants was judged likely to be a technical artifact of the sequencing pipeline. Assigning TCR associations to individual alleles was difficult when HLA alleles, especially DR and DQ, strongly co-occurred. In a later analysis, most CMV-associated TCR beta chains were found to appear HLA-restricted, with HLA associations seemingly driven largely by CMV exposure. Correlated functional status among segregating V segments might reflect linkage disequilibrium, but an unknown experimental factor could not be ruled out. The study listed 164 TCR beta chains as associated with cytomegalovirus. A later analysis found that HLA-associated TCR beta chains were more clonally expanded and had lower generation probabilities than equally common non-associated chains. Because some donors lacked HLA typing at each locus, the association tests relied only on the typed subset. According to a later genetic analysis, donors in an Asian-associated ancestry cluster had fewer N-insertions in productive TCRs than the roughly 670-donor mean. The authors suggested that the approach could potentially be generalized to other disease states and immunological phenotypes. A later analysis found that TCR association rates varied across HLA loci, with DRB1 alleles showing the most associated TCRs and HLA-C alleles the fewest. Only TCR beta chains were sequenced in this cohort, and the absence of alpha or paired-chain data limited detectable features. Most TCR sequences were seen in very few donors, while some public TCRs were found in many individuals. Some IMGT-functional V segments, including TRBV6-2 and TRBV6-3, could not be distinguished by the 87-base-pair reads and were therefore excluded. Broadly in line with IMGT annotations, most TCR beta V segments showed up in productive rearrangements about 87% or about 30% of the time in an earlier analysis of several hundred of the donors. About 17 rarely observed V segments, including chromosome 9 orphons, were excluded from the earlier analysis of approximately 500 of the donors because counts were too low. Specific HLA alleles were associated with over 15,000 TCR beta sequences at a false discovery rate of 0.05 in a later analysis. A later genetic analysis associated a missense DCLRE1C variant with V-gene and J-gene trimming of TCR beta chains, and an independent cohort replicated the association. Roughly uniform sequencing depth across donors was assumed in presence/absence analyses, although this assumption may not hold. CMV serostatus was the only immune exposure information available for the cohort.

The cohort consisted of more than 650 healthy bone marrow donors. Cohort members were all nominally healthy when sampled, although unrecorded immune exposures were likely present. The donor was CMV seropositive and belonged to the group of 270 or so seropositive cohort members. A peripheral blood sample was provided by each donor, and peripheral blood mononuclear cells were used for TCR beta sequencing. The Qiagen DNeasy Blood Extraction Kit was used to extract genomic DNA from the blood cell samples. Library preparation employed the immunoSEQ multiplex PCR assay. For the multiplex PCR, a mixture combining 60 forward primers for TCR Vbeta segments and 13 reverse primers for TCR Jbeta segments was used. Amplification of the CDR3 region of rearranged TCR beta genes was performed with a multiplex PCR assay on genomic DNA. The amplified TCR beta libraries were sequenced on the Illumina HiSeq System as 87-base-pair reads. As for the original processing: In a later analysis, some 80 million unique TCR beta chains were counted across the 500 to 850 repertoires, and about 9.9 million of these chains were shared by at least two donors. A nearest-neighbor algorithm error-corrected the raw reads and collapsed the reads into unique sequences, merging closely related sequences to remove PCR and sequencing errors. V, D and J gene segments were assigned by aligning CDR3 sequences to IMGT reference sequences. For a sequence to be retained, at least a six-nucleotide match to both a V gene segment and a J gene segment was required. Rearrangements were called productive when the CDR3 lacked stop codons and stayed in frame with V and J; all others were non-productive. CDR3 was defined by IMGT convention, running from the second conserved V-encoded cysteine to the conserved J-encoded phenylalanine. Sequences without an unambiguous match to a single V gene segment were excluded from the earlier analysis of 587 of the donors. An earlier analysis of a few hundred of the donors called V segments functional above 56.7% productive rearrangements and segregating when the between-donor standard deviation exceeded 5%. To diagnose cytomegalovirus status from the catalog of TCR beta chain sequences, a statistical classification framework was built. A later analysis assigned V and J genes by comparing TCR nucleotide sequences with IMGT/GENE-DB human TR gene sequences. In a later analysis, CDR3 sequences and most-parsimonious VDJ recombination scenarios were assigned using the TCRdist pipeline. In a later analysis, every TCR beta chain was defined by the combination of its CDR3 amino acid sequence and its V-gene family, and reads without a unique V-gene family were dropped. A later analysis removed several hundred highly shared, low-generation-probability nucleotide sequences to deal with suspected cross-contamination and a sequencing artifact. For each public chain, a later analysis derived a clonal expansion index from normalized ranks of inferred template counts within each repertoire. In a later analysis, generation probabilities were computed with a VDJ recombination model fitted to out-of-frame rearrangements, and the resulting probabilities were checked against IGoR. In a later analysis, hypergeometric tests were used to score TCR-TCR, TCR-HLA and TCR-CMV co-occurrence, with a repertoire-size bias correction applied to TCR pairs. In a later analysis, false discovery rates were estimated by permuting HLA or CMV assignments 20 times. In a later analysis, co-occurring TCRs were grouped with DBSCAN, and TCRdist sequence similarity was added when clustering was performed within HLA-allele-positive subsets. Co-occurrence clustering excluded repertoires with fewer than 30,000 or more than 120,000 public chains, plus five with anomalous nucleotide sharing. TCRdb's version of the immuneACCESS table is confined to in-frame rearrangements and falls short of the full clone set. An unresolved V gene accounts for under half of the shortfall where checked; the remainder is of unknown origin. V and J calls and clone size follow that table, whereas D and trimming were derived from the DNA. This specimen's table enumerates tens of thousands of clones. Clones ranked in the top ten supply around 5% of the sample.

With respect to this clone: The target of this receptor is not known.

CDR1 and CDR2 (SGDLS, YYNGEE) derive from the germline V gene. Its CDR3 holds 14 amino acids, cysteine through phenylalanine. The entry retains the CDR3 DNA only, 42 bases that are in frame from base 1. The V and J ends are trimmed by 3 bases and 5 bases, leaving 14 bases between them. In this chain, TRBV9 is recombined with TRBJ2-5, and perhaps TRBD2 as D gene, on 6 matching bases. What was sequenced was PBMCs. The receptor's source is a girl aged 10 to 17 in good health and CMV-seropositive. CDR3 reads: CASSESGVAETQYF. Here is the DNA: TGTGCCAGCAGCGAATCGGGGGTCGCGGAGACCCAGTACTTC.